Each of the 18 T cell receptor beta chains below was sequenced from the same sample in a study of blood T cells in healthy people across ages. Combining a sample-barcoded 5' primer with a J-beta primer mix, a second PCR ran for about 6 to 11 cycles. TCRdb reprocessed the 5' RACE reads via MiXCR and lists one record per CDR3 protein. This table has roughly 2 million distinct CDR3 sequences, 49% appearing once. The specimen was blood. The receptors originated from a middle-aged woman in good health.

J is TRBJ2-3 and V is TRBV12-3 or TRBV12-4; D might be TRBD2 (5 bases). The CDR3 consists of 13 residues. V lost 8 bases to trimming and J lost 4 bases, with 13 bases between them. The CDR3: CASGRARADTQYF. CDR3 coding DNA: TGTGCCAGCGGGAGAGCTCGAGCAGATACGCAGTATTTT.

A few counts support this clonotype. The gene calls are TRBV4-1 and TRBJ2-6; TRBD2 matches 15 bases. V was pared by 0 bases and J by 2 bases, with 5 bases of the junction left unmatched. Germline CDR1 and CDR2: MGHRA and YSYEKL. The CDR3 consists of 20 residues. The CDR3 loop reads CASSQDDGLAGGPGANVLTF. The CDR3 DNA sequence: TGCGCCAGCAGCCAAGATGACGGACTAGCGGGGGGGCCTGGGGCCAACGTCCTGACTTTC.

The chain is built from TRBV9 and TRBJ2-7, with D possibly TRBD1 on 6 matching bases. The DNA end lines up better with TRBJ2-5; the J call may be wrong. CDR1 SGDLS and CDR2 YYNGEE come from the germline V gene. This CDR3 region has 18 residues. In DNA, the CDR3 is TGTGCCAGCAGCCCCTCCCCCGGGACACCGACCCCTTCCGGGACCCAGTACTTC. Translating gives CASSPSPGTPTPSGTQYF.

A few counts support this clonotype. This sequence joins TRBV27 and TRBJ2-1; 11 positions match TRBD2. V shed 7 bases and J 6 bases; nucleotides not matched to a gene: 2. CDR3 length: 13 residues. Germline-derived CDR1 and CDR2 are MNHEY and SMNVEV (reference sequence). Here the CDR3 DNA reads TGTGCCAGCATTAGCGGGGGGGCCAATGAGCAGTTCTTC. The encoded protein is CASISGGANEQFF.

The CDR3 protein is CASRGGAVRNEQFF. The CDR3, as DNA: TGTGCCAGCAGGGGAGGGGCGGTAAGGAATGAGCAGTTCTTC. The rearrangement links TRBV12-3 or TRBV12-4 to TRBJ2-1; TRBD2 agrees at 7 bases. This CDR3 contains 14 residues. Germline trimming cut 6 bases from V and 7 bases from J; bases unmatched to any gene: 9.

This clonotype was seen a few times. The chain recombines TRBV6-5 with TRBJ2-5; D is possibly TRBD2 (6 bases). Matching the DNA end better, TRBJ2-7 makes the J call doubtful. Germline V gene lookup returns CDR1 MNHEY and CDR2 SVGAGI. The CDR3 extends over 15 amino acids. CDR3: CASSRPQGGTYEQYF. The CDR3 DNA sequence: TGTGCCAGCAGCCGCCCGCAGGGAGGAACCTACGAGCAGTACTTC.

This chain uses TRBV6-2 or TRBV6-3 with TRBJ1-2; the match to TRBD1 covers 9 bases. CDR3 length: 13 residues. The V gene end was trimmed by 8 bases and the J gene end by 8 bases; junction bases not matched to a gene: 9. The germline gives CDR1 MNHEY, CDR2 SVGEGT. The CDR3 DNA reads as TGTGCCAGCGCTCCCTGGACAGGGGACGGCTACACCTTC. Residues: CASAPWTGDGYTF.

At least ten counts were recorded for this clonotype. The chain carries TRBV5-1 and TRBJ2-1, with D possibly being TRBD2 (6 bases). CDR3 length: 13 residues. Germline CDR1 and CDR2: SGHRS and YFSETQ. The germline V and J ends were trimmed by 7 bases and 3 bases, with 11 bases remaining between them. The CDR3 loop is CASAGGLYNEQFF. CDR3 nucleotides: TGCGCCAGCGCTGGAGGGCTCTACAATGAGCAGTTCTTC.

The chain joins TRBV4-3 to TRBJ1-3, with 8 bases aligning to TRBD1. J lost 2 bases, V lost 6 bases, and 3 bases had no gene match. Germline V gene lookup returns CDR1 LGHNA and CDR2 YSLEER. The CDR3 loop spans 14 amino acids. The CDR3 spells CASSRTGTGNTIYF. As DNA, the CDR3 is TGCGCCAGCAGTCGGACAGGGACTGGAAACACCATATATTTT.

J is TRBJ2-1 and V is TRBV27, with D possibly being TRBD1 (5 bases). With 5 bases removed from V and 0 bases from J, the gap between germline ends came to 17 bases. The length of the CDR3 is 17 residues. Germline CDR1 reads MNHEY; CDR2 reads SMNVEV (reference sequence). The CDR3 nucleotides are TGTGCCAGCAGTCCCGTAGGGGTCAAAAGCTCCTACAATGAGCAGTTCTTC. Translation gives CASSPVGVKSSYNEQFF.

The J gene is TRBJ1-6, the V gene TRBV20-1, with D maybe TRBD1 (6 bases). Trimming took off 1 base at V and 5 bases at J, with 27 bases between the two ends. Per germline, CDR1 DFQATT and CDR2 SNEGSKA (reference sequence). CDR3 length: 20 residues. CDR3 in amino acids: CSARAGGGTSSTLNNSPLHF. The CDR3 bases are TGCAGTGCTAGAGCCGGTGGTGGGACATCAAGTACCCTTAATAATTCACCCCTCCACTTT.

This chain connects TRBV20-1 to TRBJ2-3, with 13 bases lining up with TRBD2. This CDR3 has 18 amino acids. Trimming at V came to 0 bases and at J to 4 bases, leaving 10 bases not matched to a gene. The germline gives CDR1 DFQATT, CDR2 SNEGSKA (reference sequence). The CDR3 loop is CSARDPEGLAGAPDTQYF. CDR3 nucleotide sequence: TGCAGTGCTAGAGATCCAGAAGGACTAGCGGGGGCCCCAGATACGCAGTATTTT.

The rearrangement links TRBV20-1 to TRBJ2-5; 8 nucleotides line up with TRBD1. The CDR3 sequence is 15 residues long. Per germline, CDR1 DFQATT and CDR2 SNEGSKA (reference sequence). The V gene end was trimmed by 0 bases and the J gene end by 5 bases; junction bases not matched to a gene: 8. The CDR3, as DNA: TGCAGTGCTAGAGACTGGTTCAGGGGGCAGGAGACCCAGTACTTC. It yields the protein CSARDWFRGQETQYF.

The rearrangement links TRBV4-3 to TRBJ2-1; a weak D match, TRBD2 (7 bases). Trimming left V 1 base short and J 4 bases short, with 14 bases between. Germline V lookup: CDR1 LGHNA, CDR2 YSLEER. CDR3 length: 16 residues. CDR3 in amino acids: CASSQARGAGYNEQFF. CDR3 sequence (DNA): TGCGCCAGCAGCCAAGCACGGGGGGCCGGGTACAATGAGCAGTTCTTC.

This chain joins TRBV28 and TRBJ1-2, with D perhaps matching TRBD1 (6 bases). CDR1 and CDR2 (germline): MDHEN, SYDVKM. V gave up 6 bases and J gave up 4 bases, with 15 bases separating them. The CDR3 length is 14 residues. The DNA of the CDR3 is TGTGCCAGCAGGACAACAGGGATCATCTATGGCTACACCTTC. This encodes CASRTTGIIYGYTF.

The chain combines TRBV9 with TRBJ2-5; 13 bases are shared with TRBD2. The CDR3 sequence is 17 residues long. Per the germline V gene, CDR1 is SGDLS and CDR2 is YYNGEE. J gave up 1 base and V 0 bases, and 3 bases lay outside the gene matches. The CDR3 here is CASSVGLAGGTQETQYF. CDR3 nucleotides: TGTGCCAGCAGCGTAGGACTAGCGGGGGGAACCCAAGAGACCCAGTACTTC.

This clonotype was seen a few times. This chain joins TRBV20-1 and TRBJ2-1; D is possibly TRBD2 (7 bases). Germline values: CDR1 DFQATT, CDR2 SNEGSKA (reference sequence). The CDR3 runs 13 residues. V was shortened by 6 bases and J by 6 bases, with 15 bases between the two germline ends. The CDR3 DNA follows: TGCAGTGCGGGAAGAGGGGGGGGCAATGAGCAGTTCTTC. Translation gives CSAGRGGGNEQFF.

The gene calls are TRBV7-2 and TRBJ2-1, with D perhaps matching TRBD2 (5 bases). V lost 3 bases, J lost 8 bases, and 11 bases lay in between. The CDR3 is made up of 13 amino acids. Germline CDR1 reads SGHTA; CDR2 reads FQGNSA. The chain's CDR3 is CASSFLPGDEQFF. CDR3 DNA: TGTGCCAGCAGCTTCCTACCCGGGGATGAGCAGTTCTTC.